The 13 T cell receptor beta chains below were found in one sample sequenced in a study of shared T cell receptors in the human thymus. The assay was immunoSEQ multiplex PCR, and TCRdb's table has in-frame clones only and misses some. The sample lists over 450,000 clones; 70% to 80% were seen once. The data were also submitted as part of a second study, on human thymus T cells.

The specimen was thymocytes. These receptors were obtained from a boy younger than two with a congenital heart defect.

The V and J genes are TRBV27 and TRBJ2-7, with 8 bases fitting TRBD1. Trimming removed 0 bases from V and 2 bases from J; junction bases left unmatched: 9. The CDR3 runs to 17 residues. Germline V CDR1 and CDR2: MNHEY, SMNVEV (reference sequence). The CDR3 bases are TGTGCCAGCAGTTTATCGATTCTCAGGGGGCCCCCCTACGAGCAGTACTTC. Translated, it gives CASSLSILRGPPYEQYF.

J is TRBJ2-2 and V is TRBV4-3, with TRBD1 identical over 8 bases. Germline trimming cut 0 bases from V and 5 bases from J; bases unmatched to any gene: 14. Germline assignment: CDR1 LGHNA and CDR2 YSLEER. There are 19 residues in the CDR3. The chain's CDR3 is CASSQDERGQGAGTGELFF. CDR3 DNA: TGCGCCAGCAGCCAAGATGAAAGGGGCCAGGGGGCTGGGACCGGGGAGCTGTTTTTT.

The sample holds a few counts of this clone. The chain has TRBV7-2 and TRBJ2-3, with a weak D call TRBD1 (5 bases). Trimming shortened V by 2 bases and J by 5 bases, and 14 bases separated the two germline ends. Germline V CDR1 and CDR2: SGHTA, FQGNSA. The CDR3 consists of 15 residues. As DNA, the CDR3 is TGTGCCAGCAGCTTAAGCTCGGACACGAGAGATACGCAGTATTTT. Its translation is CASSLSSDTRDTQYF.

The chain employs TRBV19 and TRBJ1-4; possibly TRBD1 for D (6 bases). CDR1 is LNHDA, CDR2 SQIVND, per germline (reference sequence). The CDR3 runs to 14 residues. Trimming took 6 bases from V and 8 from J, leaving 16 bases between them. DNA for the CDR3: TGTGCCAGTAGGGCCGGACAGTCACCAGAAAAACTGTTTTTT. It specifies CASRAGQSPEKLFF.

J is TRBJ2-7 and V is TRBV13, with D uncertain. Looked up from germline, CDR1 is PRHDT and CDR2 is FYEKMQ (reference sequence). The CDR3 consists of 13 residues. V was trimmed by 0 bases and J by 4 bases, leaving 7 bases between them. This CDR3 reads CASSLGQLYEQYF. The CDR3 nucleotides read TGTGCCAGCAGCTTAGGACAGTTGTACGAGCAGTACTTC.

This chain connects TRBV12-5 to TRBJ2-6; unclear D gene. V gave up 4 bases and J gave up 0 bases, with 7 bases separating them. The V gene's germline CDR1 is LGHNT and CDR2 FRNRAP. CDR3 length: 15 amino acids. The CDR3 here is CASGSRCSGANVLTF. DNA for the CDR3: TGTGCTAGTGGTTCGAGGTGCTCTGGGGCCAACGTCCTGACTTTC.

CDR3 loop: CASRVGTSDVETQYF. The DNA for the CDR3 is TGTGCCAGCAGAGTGGGGACTAGCGACGTGGAGACCCAGTACTTC. The gene calls are TRBV2 and TRBJ2-5, with 10 nucleotides matching TRBD2. CDR1 SNHLY and CDR2 FYNNEI come from the germline V gene. Trimming removed 6 bases from V and 5 bases from J; junction bases left unmatched: 9. The CDR3 covers 15 residues.

The chain is built from TRBV10-3 and TRBJ1-2; D possibly corresponds to TRBD1 (5 bases). Germline assignment: CDR1 ENHRY and CDR2 SYGVKD. This CDR3 spans 13 amino acids. Trimming pared 6 bases from V and 4 bases from J, leaving 12 bases between. CDR3 in amino acids: CAIRAGSPYGYTF. For the CDR3, the DNA is TGTGCCATCAGGGCAGGGTCCCCCTATGGCTACACCTTC.

The chain recombines TRBV25-1 with TRBJ2-5; D is possibly TRBD2 (6 bases). CDR1 MGHDK and CDR2 SYGVNS come from the germline V gene. CDR3 length: 15 residues. V was pared by 2 bases and J by 5 bases, with 15 bases between. CDR3 sequence: CASSETELEGETQYF. Written as DNA, the CDR3 is TGTGCCAGCAGTGAAACTGAGCTGGAGGGGGAGACCCAGTACTTC.

The gene calls are TRBV11-3 and TRBJ2-1; possibly TRBD2 for D (6 bases). Germline CDR1 and CDR2: SGHNT and YENEEA. The CDR3 has 12 amino acids. V gave up 3 bases and J gave up 12 bases, with 12 bases separating them. The CDR3 reads CASSFKPGGQFF. The CDR3 DNA follows: TGTGCCAGCAGCTTTAAGCCCGGGGGGCAGTTCTTC.

The CDR3 DNA is TGTGCCATCAGTGATAGTTTTGACAGGGGCGAGCAGTACTTC. Its translation: CAISDSFDRGEQYF. The chain is built from TRBV10-3 and TRBJ2-7, with TRBD1 matching 8 bases. Germline values: CDR1 ENHRY, CDR2 SYGVKD. This CDR3 has 14 amino acids. Losses at the gene ends were 3 bases for V and 6 bases for J; bases not matched to a gene: 7.

This chain joins TRBV5-8 and TRBJ1-1, with D tentatively TRBD1 (5 bases). The CDR3 consists of 13 residues. V was cut by 6 bases and J by 4 bases, with 13 bases left in between. Germline V gene lookup returns CDR1 SGHTS and CDR2 YDEGEE. CDR3 protein: CASTTGRGTEAFF. The DNA of the CDR3 is TGTGCCAGCACCACGGGGAGGGGCACTGAAGCTTTCTTT.

This chain connects TRBV11-3 to TRBJ1-1, with 8 positions matching TRBD1. In germline, CDR1 is SGHNT, CDR2 YENEEA. This CDR3 is 16 amino acids long. Trimming removed 4 bases from V and 4 bases from J; junction bases left unmatched: 11. CDR3 loop: CASSSNLQGGGTEAFF. CDR3 sequence (DNA): TGTGCCAGCAGCTCAAACCTACAGGGGGGGGGCACTGAAGCTTTCTTT.